This T cell receptor beta chain was recorded in a study of blood T cells in healthy people across ages. The second PCR ran about 6 to 11 cycles with a sample-barcoded 5' primer and J-beta primers. Using its own MiXCR run on the 5' RACE reads, TCRdb lists one record per CDR3 protein. In the table there are fewer than 650,000 distinct CDR3 sequences, about 27% of which are singletons. Germline V gene sequence: CDR1 ENHRY, CDR2 SYGVKD. The length of the CDR3 is 16 residues. Trimming at V came to 3 bases and at J to 4 bases, leaving 7 bases not matched to a gene. Only a few counts were recorded for this clonotype. The data also belong to a second study, concerning T cells of mothers and their children.

Sequencing input: blood. This receptor was obtained from a boy between 2 and 15 years old in good health. The V call is TRBV10-3, the J call TRBJ1-4, with TRBD1 identical over 8 bases. CDR3 DNA sequence: TGTGCCATCAGTGACCCCGGACAGGGTTATAATGAAAAACTGTTTTTT. Its protein is CAISDPGQGYNEKLFF.